These T cell receptor beta chains were read from a single sample in a study of patients and donors after allogeneic stem cell transplantation. TCRdb re-derived calls from the RT-PCR reads in MiXCR, one entry per CDR3 protein. The sample yields roughly 200,000 distinct CDR3 sequences, around 40% seen once. The sequenced sample consisted of blood, either unsorted or a sorted T cell fraction (not recorded which). The receptors originated from a human donor who was either an allogeneic HSCT recipient or a stem cell or donor lymphocyte infusion donor (not recorded which). It is not recorded whose cells these are; they may come from a transplant donor. Each CDR3 is given with its conserved first and last residue. Fields, in order: clone size, J gene, V gene, D gene, CDR3 protein, CDR3 DNA. D genes are given only for firm matches. Size is omitted from some rows. Given values are once, few, many or a class for expanded clones.

>few|TRBJ2-3|TRBV11-2|-
CASSLIRGGAKNTQYF
TGTGCCAGCAGCCTTATTAGGGGGGGCGCGAAAAATACGCAGTATTTT
>few|TRBJ1-1|TRBV5-1|-
CASSSPGETEAFF
TGCGCCAGCAGCTCCCCGGGCGAGACTGAAGCTTTCTTT
>-|TRBJ1-2|TRBV6-6|-
CASKGISYTF
TGTGCCAGCAAGGGAATAAGCTACACCTTC
>-|TRBJ2-5|TRBV7-9|-
CASSLVGQGRIGETQYF
TGTGCCAGCAGCTTAGTTGGCCAGGGGCGAATAGGAGAGACCCAGTACTTC
>few|TRBJ1-2|TRBV7-9|-
CASSLVPENYGYTF
TGTGCCAGCAGCTTAGTTCCGGAGAACTATGGCTACACCTTC
>-|TRBJ2-3|TRBV9|-
CASSVGHATDTQYF
TGTGCCAGCAGCGTAGGGCACGCCACAGATACGCAGTATTTT
>-|TRBJ1-2|TRBV2|-
CASSVGRNYGYTF
TGTGCCAGCAGTGTAGGTAGAAACTATGGCTACACCTTC
>-|TRBJ2-3|TRBV29-1|TRBD1
CSGDRSTDTQYF
TGCAGCGGGGACAGGAGCACAGATACGCAGTATTTT
>-|TRBJ2-5|TRBV7-2|TRBD1
CASSPFGTGALETQYF
TGTGCCAGCAGTCCCTTCGGGACAGGGGCCTTGGAGACCCAGTACTTC
>-|TRBJ2-7|TRBV5-6|-
CASSLVRSFPYEQYF
TGTGCCAGCAGCTTGGTGAGGAGTTTTCCCTACGAGCAGTACTTC
>-|TRBJ2-1|TRBV12-3/TRBV12-4|-
CASSSWTAPNEQFF
TGTGCCAGCAGTTCCTGGACAGCCCCGAATGAGCAGTTCTTC
>-|TRBJ2-3|TRBV15|-
CATSPRSDTQYF
TGTGCCACCAGCCCCCGTTCAGATACGCAGTATTTT
>-|TRBJ1-4|TRBV21-1|-
CASSTHGAPERFNEKLFF
TGTGCCAGCAGCACACATGGGGCGCCAGAGAGGTTTAATGAAAAACTGTTTTTT
>-|TRBJ1-4|TRBV7-8|-
CASGLRGSEKLFF
TGTGCCAGCGGACTAAGGGGGAGTGAAAAACTGTTTTTT
>few|TRBJ1-2|TRBV5-1|-
CASSSQGPRYGYTF
TGCGCCAGCAGCAGCCAAGGCCCCCGCTATGGCTACACCTTC
>-|TRBJ1-2|TRBV7-8|TRBD1
CASSPGTGHSYGYTF
TGTGCCAGCAGCCCAGGGACAGGGCACAGCTATGGCTACACCTTC
>-|TRBJ1-2|TRBV29-1|-
CSVVSFAGRGYGGYTF
TGCAGCGTTGTTTCGTTCGCGGGACGGGGCTATGGTGGCTACACCTTC
>-|TRBJ2-7|TRBV4-3|-
CASSQDLAKDYEQYF
TGCGCCAGCAGCCAAGACTTGGCCAAGGATTACGAGCAGTACTTC
>few|TRBJ1-1|TRBV5-5|-
CASSPRAGWNTEAFF
TGTGCCAGCAGTCCCCGGGCAGGCTGGAACACTGAAGCTTTCTTT
>-|TRBJ1-5|TRBV27|-
CASSLGGIGQPQHF
TGTGCCAGCAGTTTGGGGGGTATAGGTCAGCCCCAGCATTTT
>-|TRBJ1-5|TRBV6-5|-
CASSALGGANQPQHF
TGTGCCAGCAGTGCTCTGGGGGGGGCGAACCAGCCCCAGCATTTT
>-|TRBJ2-7|TRBV3-1|-
CASSPTAIGYEQYF
TGTGCCAGCAGTCCCACGGCAATTGGTTACGAGCAGTACTTC
>-|TRBJ2-3|TRBV29-1|TRBD1
CSVLGGTGNTDTQYF
TGCAGCGTCCTAGGCGGGACAGGGAACACAGATACGCAGTATTTT
>-|TRBJ1-1|TRBV9|-
CASSVRPLNTEAFF
TGTGCCAGCAGCGTGCGACCCTTGAACACTGAAGCTTTCTTT
>-|TRBJ2-5|TRBV28|TRBD1
CASSLDREETQYF
TGTGCCAGCAGTCTCGACAGGGAAGAGACCCAGTACTTC
>-|TRBJ1-2|TRBV5-1|-
CASSPRGGRDYGYTF
TGCGCCAGCAGCCCGCGGGGGGGGCGAGACTATGGCTACACCTTC
>-|TRBJ1-6|TRBV5-5|-
CASSSATASYNSPLHF
TGTGCCAGCAGCTCTGCCACGGCCTCCTATAATTCACCCCTCCACTTT
>-|TRBJ2-2|TRBV10-3|-
CAITNTGNTGELFF
TGTGCCATCACTAACACAGGGAACACCGGGGAGCTGTTTTTT
>few|TRBJ1-1|TRBV6-2/TRBV6-3|-
CASSYSEGWGSEAFF
TGTGCCAGCAGTTACTCGGAGGGATGGGGCTCCGAAGCTTTCTTT
>-|TRBJ2-5|TRBV6-1|-
CASSEFNRQETQYF
TGTGCCAGCAGTGAATTTAACAGGCAAGAGACCCAGTACTTC
>-|TRBJ2-7|TRBV9|-
CASSVRDVSYEQYF
TGTGCCAGCAGCGTCCGGGACGTCAGCTACGAGCAGTACTTC
>-|TRBJ2-1|TRBV6-1|-
CASSNWPYNEQFF
TGTGCCAGCAGTAATTGGCCCTACAATGAGCAGTTCTTC
>-|TRBJ2-3|TRBV7-3|-
CASSSNLGGTDTQYF
TGTGCCAGCAGCTCAAATTTAGGTGGCACAGATACGCAGTATTTT
>-|TRBJ2-5|TRBV15|TRBD1
CATSRDGGQGALETQYF
TGTGCCACCAGCAGAGACGGAGGGCAGGGGGCCTTGGAGACCCAGTACTTC